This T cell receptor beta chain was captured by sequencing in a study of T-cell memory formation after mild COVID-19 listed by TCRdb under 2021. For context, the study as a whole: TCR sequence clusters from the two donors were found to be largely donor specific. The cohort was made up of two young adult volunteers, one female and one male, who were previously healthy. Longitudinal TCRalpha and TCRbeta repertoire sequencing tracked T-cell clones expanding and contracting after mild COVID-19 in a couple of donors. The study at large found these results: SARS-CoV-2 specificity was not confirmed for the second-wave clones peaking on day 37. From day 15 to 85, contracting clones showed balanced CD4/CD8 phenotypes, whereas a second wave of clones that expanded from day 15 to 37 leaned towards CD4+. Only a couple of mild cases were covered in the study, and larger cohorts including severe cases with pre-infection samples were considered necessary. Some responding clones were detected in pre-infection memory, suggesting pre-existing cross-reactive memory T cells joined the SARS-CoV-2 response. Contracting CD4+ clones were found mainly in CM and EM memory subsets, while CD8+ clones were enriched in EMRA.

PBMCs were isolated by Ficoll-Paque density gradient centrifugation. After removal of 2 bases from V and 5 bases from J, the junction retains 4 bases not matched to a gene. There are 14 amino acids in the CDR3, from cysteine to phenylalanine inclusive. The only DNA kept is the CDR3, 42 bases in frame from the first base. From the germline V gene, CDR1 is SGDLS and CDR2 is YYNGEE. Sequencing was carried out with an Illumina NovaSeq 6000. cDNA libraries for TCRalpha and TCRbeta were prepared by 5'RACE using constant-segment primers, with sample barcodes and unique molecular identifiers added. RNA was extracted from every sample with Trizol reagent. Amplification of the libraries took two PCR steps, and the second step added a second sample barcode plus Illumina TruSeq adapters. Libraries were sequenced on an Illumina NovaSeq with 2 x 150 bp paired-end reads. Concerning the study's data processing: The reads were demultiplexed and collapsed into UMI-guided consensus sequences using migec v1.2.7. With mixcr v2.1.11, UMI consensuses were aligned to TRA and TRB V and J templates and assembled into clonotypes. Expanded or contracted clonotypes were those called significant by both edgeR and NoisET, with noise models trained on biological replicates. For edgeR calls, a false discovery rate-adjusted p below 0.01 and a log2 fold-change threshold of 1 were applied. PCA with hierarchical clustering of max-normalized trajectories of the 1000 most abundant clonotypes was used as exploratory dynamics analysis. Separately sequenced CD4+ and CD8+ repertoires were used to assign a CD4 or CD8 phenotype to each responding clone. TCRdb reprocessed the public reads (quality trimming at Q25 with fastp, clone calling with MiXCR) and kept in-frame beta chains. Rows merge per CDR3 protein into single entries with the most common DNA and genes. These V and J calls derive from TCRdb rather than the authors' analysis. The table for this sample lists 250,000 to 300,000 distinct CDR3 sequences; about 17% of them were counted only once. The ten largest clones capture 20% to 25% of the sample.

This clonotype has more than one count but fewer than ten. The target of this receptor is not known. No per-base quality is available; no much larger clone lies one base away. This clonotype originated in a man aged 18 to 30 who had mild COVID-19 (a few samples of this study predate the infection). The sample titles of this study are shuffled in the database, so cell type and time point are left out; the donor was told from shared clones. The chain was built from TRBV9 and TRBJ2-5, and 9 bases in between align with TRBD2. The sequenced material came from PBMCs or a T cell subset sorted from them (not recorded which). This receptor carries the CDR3 CASSVLAGRETQYF. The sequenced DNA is TGTGCCAGCAGCGTCCTAGCGGGGCGGGAGACCCAGTACTTC.